One sample yielded the 14 T cell receptor beta chains listed below, sequenced in a study of cytomegalovirus exposure and HLA in healthy donors. The study ran its PCR with 60 Vbeta and 13 Jbeta primers. Sequencing was performed with immunoSEQ multiplex PCR; in TCRdb, only in-frame clones are kept and a portion is missing. The repertoire holds about 120,000 clones, with 75% to 90% as singletons. The sequencing input was PBMCs. The receptor set was obtained from a man aged 25-40 years in good health and CMV-seronegative.

This chain joins TRBV6-1 and TRBJ1-3; D is uncertain. Deletions cut 4 bases from V and 2 bases from J, with 9 bases between. Germline lookup yields CDR1 MNHNS and CDR2 SASEGT. This CDR3 is built from 14 residues. Here the CDR3 DNA reads TGTGCCAGCAGTGCAGACACGGCTGGAAACACCATATATTTT. Protein product: CASSADTAGNTIYF.

This sequence joins TRBV21-1 and TRBJ1-1. TRBV21-1 is recorded as a pseudogene. The CDR3 runs 15 residues. The CDR3 nucleotides read TGTGCCAGCAGGGGGTGGGGACCGGGGGACACTGAAGCTTTCTTT. This sequence encodes CASRGWGPGDTEAFF.

In its sample, this clone was seen once. This sequence joins TRBV5-6 and TRBJ2-7; 9 nucleotides line up with TRBD1. J gave up 4 bases and V 4 bases, and 3 bases lay outside the gene matches. The CDR3 spans 13 residues. Germline assignment: CDR1 SGHDT and CDR2 YYEEEE. CDR3 nucleotides: TGTGCCAGCAGCAGGACAGGGGTTTACGAGCAGTACTTC. Encoded protein: CASSRTGVYEQYF.

The chain links TRBV6-1 to TRBJ2-1; 14 nucleotides match TRBD2. The CDR3 is made up of 17 amino acids. The germline gives CDR1 MNHNS, CDR2 SASEGT. The V and J ends lost 4 bases and 2 bases, in that order; junction bases with no gene match: 4. The CDR3 DNA sequence: TGTGCCAGCAGTGGATCGACTAGCGGGAGGGCCTACAATGAGCAGTTCTTC. As protein: CASSGSTSGRAYNEQFF.

The rearrangement uses TRBV2 and TRBJ2-7; 14 bases are a match to TRBD2. The CDR3 is 18 amino acids. Looked up from germline, CDR1 is SNHLY and CDR2 is FYNNEI. V was clipped by 3 bases and J by 7 bases; unmatched bases: 14. CDR3 DNA sequence: TGTGCCAGCAGTGAGTTCGGGGGGACTAGCGGGAGCCAGGAGGAGCAGTACTTC. This translates into CASSEFGGTSGSQEEQYF.

The chain links TRBV5-1 to TRBJ1-5; D is unclear. Trimming pared 1 base from V and 5 bases from J, leaving 13 bases between. Germline V gives CDR1 SGHRS, CDR2 YFSETQ. CDR3 length equals 15 residues. DNA of the CDR3: TGCGCCAGCAGCTTGCATGGAGAGCGAGATCAGCCCCAGCATTTT. Protein sequence: CASSLHGERDQPQHF.

This clone was counted once. The chain is built from TRBV5-5 and TRBJ2-5; D may be TRBD2 (5 bases). The CDR3 is 15 residues long. V gave up 0 bases and J gave up 2 bases, with 11 bases separating them. Germline values: CDR1 SGHKS, CDR2 YYEKEE (reference sequence). The CDR3 DNA reads TGTGCCAGCAGCTTGGTCGGGAATGGGCAAGAGACCCAGTACTTC. As protein: CASSLVGNGQETQYF.

The chain uses TRBV5-6 and TRBJ2-3; 8 nucleotides line up with TRBD1. The V and J ends lost 4 bases and 0 bases, in that order; junction bases with no gene match: 4. The CDR3 spans 15 residues. Per germline, CDR1 SGHDT and CDR2 YYEEEE. For the CDR3, the DNA is TGTGCCAGCAGCCCCGGACAGGGTAGCACAGATACGCAGTATTTT. As protein: CASSPGQGSTDTQYF.

V and J are TRBV7-9 and TRBJ2-1; 9 bases are a match to TRBD1. From germline, CDR1 is SEHNR and CDR2 FQNEAQ (reference sequence). CDR3 size: 15 residues. With 5 bases clipped from V and 4 bases from J, the junction kept 6 bases outside the gene matches. DNA for the CDR3: TGTGCCAGCAGCCCACAGGGGGCTCGTTACAATGAGCAGTTCTTC. Encoded protein: CASSPQGARYNEQFF.

The V call is TRBV19, the J call TRBJ1-2, with a possible D match to TRBD1 (5 bases). Germline V gene data show CDR1 as LNHDA and CDR2 as SQIVND (reference sequence). V lost 6 bases, J lost 14 bases, and 16 bases lay in between. CDR3 length equals 11 residues. The CDR3 loop is CASRVGAWETF. DNA of the CDR3: TGTGCCAGTAGGGTAGGGGCCTGGGAAACCTTC.

The chain is built from TRBV10-1 and TRBJ1-2; perhaps TRBD1 as D (6 bases). The germline gives CDR1 WNHNN, CDR2 SYGVQD (reference sequence). This CDR3 contains 17 residues. The V and J ends lost 3 bases and 4 bases respectively, with 21 bases between them. CDR3 DNA: TGCGCCAGCAGTGATCCCCAAAAAAAACAGGGATTCTATGGCTACACCTTC. Protein product: CASSDPQKKQGFYGYTF.

The J gene is TRBJ1-5, the V gene TRBV18; 10 bases agree with TRBD1. Per germline, CDR1 KGHSH and CDR2 LQKENI. The ends lost 5 bases at V and 4 bases at J; junction bases unmatched: 11. The CDR3 covers 17 residues. This CDR3 is CASSISGTGVSNQPQHF. The CDR3 bases are TGTGCCAGCTCAATTTCCGGGACAGGGGTATCAAATCAGCCCCAGCATTTT.

V and J are TRBV11-3 and TRBJ2-3, with TRBD2 matching 9 bases. The CDR3 runs to 15 residues. Germline V gives CDR1 SGHNT, CDR2 YENEEA. The trim removed 5 bases at V and 0 bases at J, leaving 3 bases unmatched. The CDR3 spells CASSRGGGSTDTQYF. The DNA for the CDR3 is TGTGCCAGCAGCCGCGGGGGGGGTAGCACAGATACGCAGTATTTT. The full variable domain, its missing parts supplied by reference TRBV11-3 and TRBJ2-3, is EAGVVQSPRYKIIEKKQPVAFWCNPISGHNTLYWYLQNLGQGPELLIRYENEEAVDDSQLPKDRFSAERLKGVDSTLKIQPAELGDSAVYLCASSRGGGSTDTQYFGPGTRLTVL.

The chain joins TRBV13 to TRBJ2-5; TRBD2 agrees at 8 bases. The J call may be wrong; the DNA end is better matched by TRBJ2-7. The CDR3 has 15 amino acids. Germline-derived CDR1 and CDR2 are PRHDT and FYEKMQ (reference sequence). The CDR3 DNA is TGTGCCAGCAGAGGCGGGAGGCGCCGGGTAGACGAGCAGTACTTC. Amino acid sequence: CASRGGRRRVDEQYF.